The 17 T cell receptor beta chains below all came from one sample that was sequenced in a study of OX40 agonist ivuxolimab in advanced cancers. This table comes from immunoSEQ multiplex PCR, and its TCRdb copy is limited to in-frame clones, with some not included. The sample includes tens of thousands of clones, roughly 80% seen only once; the top ten take around 6.7%. The starting material was CD4+ or CD8+ T cells sorted from blood, obtained in a trial of the OX40 agonist ivuxolimab. These receptors all come from an adult with an advanced solid tumor such as melanoma, head and neck, liver or kidney cancer.

V gene TRBV30 combines with J gene TRBJ2-7; D may be TRBD1 (6 bases). Germline CDR1 reads GTSNPN; CDR2 reads SVGIG (reference sequence). The CDR3 runs 12 residues. V was trimmed by 1 base and J by 7 bases, leaving 11 bases between them. DNA for the CDR3: TGTGCCTGGAGTGGGCAGGGGTGGGAGCAGTACTTC. It translates to CAWSGQGWEQYF.

A few counts support this clone. In nucleotides, the CDR3 is TGCGCCAGCAGCCAAGAGGGACAGCTCTTGGGCTACACCTTC. This codes for CASSQEGQLLGYTF. The rearrangement links TRBV4-1 to TRBJ1-2; 7 positions match TRBD1. The CDR3 consists of 14 residues. With 0 bases clipped from V and 8 bases from J, the junction kept 6 bases outside the gene matches. The germline V gene has CDR1 MGHRA and CDR2 YSYEKL.

In its sample, this clone was seen once. This sequence joins TRBV19 and TRBJ1-2, with D hard to call. V dropped 5 bases and J dropped 8 bases, with 18 bases sitting between them. The CDR3 spans 14 residues. CDR1 is LNHDA and CDR2 is SQIVND in the germline V gene (reference sequence). CDR3 in amino acids: CASSDLTAQRGYTF. For the CDR3, the DNA is TGTGCCAGTAGTGACCTGACGGCTCAAAGGGGCTACACCTTC.

The gene calls are TRBV4-1 and TRBJ2-3, with 10 bases aligning to TRBD2. Germline CDR1 and CDR2: MGHRA and YSYEKL. V trimming: 0 bases; J trimming: 3 bases; junction bases outside the gene matches: 3. This CDR3 spans 16 amino acids. This CDR3 reads CASSQESSGGTDTQYF. CDR3 bases: TGCGCCAGCAGCCAAGAGAGTAGCGGGGGGACAGATACGCAGTATTTT.

This clone ranks as medium-sized. Other DNA sequences in this specimen translate into the identical CDR3. The CDR3 loop is CASSPPGGGYGYTF. CDR3 DNA sequence: TGTGCCAGCAGCCCCCCAGGGGGTGGCTATGGCTACACCTTC. The rearrangement uses TRBV9 and TRBJ1-2; TRBD1 matches at 7 bases. The CDR3 consists of 14 residues. J lost 4 bases, V lost 4 bases, and 7 bases had no gene match. Germline CDR1 reads SGDLS; CDR2 reads YYNGEE.

The genes are TRBV7-2 and TRBJ2-7, with 9 bases lining up with TRBD2. Germline trimming cut 6 bases from V and 0 bases from J; bases unmatched to any gene: 9. CDR1 is SGHTA and CDR2 is FQGNSA in the germline V gene. This CDR3 has 16 amino acids. CDR3 DNA: TGTGCCAGCAGTCCTGGACTAGCGATTAGCTCCTACGAGCAGTACTTC. Its translation is CASSPGLAISSYEQYF.

This clone qualifies as medium-sized. Other DNA sequences in the sample encode the same CDR3. The genes are TRBV5-6 and TRBJ1-5; D is uncertain. This CDR3 region has 13 residues. V lost 0 bases to trimming and J lost 4 bases, with 5 bases between them. Germline CDR1 SGHDT, CDR2 YYEEEE. The CDR3 DNA is TGTGCCAGCAGCTTGGGAAGGAATCAGCCCCAGCATTTT. It specifies CASSLGRNQPQHF. Complete variable domain (other parts from reference TRBV5-6 and TRBJ1-5): DAGVTQSPTHLIKTRGQQVTLRCSPKSGHDTVSWYQQALGQGPQFIFQYYEEEERQRGNFPDRFSGHQFPNYSSELNVNALLLGDSALYLCASSLGRNQPQHFGDGTRLSIL.

The chain carries TRBV15 and TRBJ1-5; D uncertain. The V and J ends lost 3 bases and 7 bases respectively, with 10 bases between them. The CDR3 has 13 amino acids. Germline-derived CDR1 and CDR2 are LNHNV and YYDKDF (reference sequence). As DNA, the CDR3 is TGTGCCACCAGCAGCGACCCGCGACAGCCCCAGCATTTT. Translation: CATSSDPRQPQHF.

This chain links TRBV18 with TRBJ1-3, with a weak D call TRBD1 (6 bases). V was trimmed by 0 bases and J by 3 bases, leaving 9 bases between them. Germline loops: CDR1 KGHSH, CDR2 LQKENI. The CDR3 runs 15 residues. CDR3: CASSPPGAGGNTIYF. CDR3 DNA sequence: TGTGCCAGCTCACCACCGGGGGCTGGTGGAAACACCATATATTTT.

V usage is TRBV29-1 and J usage is TRBJ2-3; 9 bases match TRBD1. CDR3 size: 13 residues. Germline lookup yields CDR1 SQVTM and CDR2 ANQGSEA. Trimming at V came to 6 bases and at J to 3 bases, leaving 4 bases not matched to a gene. The CDR3: CSVDRGGTDTQYF. CDR3 DNA: TGCAGCGTCGACAGGGGGGGGACAGATACGCAGTATTTT.

J is TRBJ1-2 and V is TRBV27, with no clear D. Germline loops: CDR1 MNHEY, CDR2 SMNVEV (reference sequence). Trimming shortened V by 10 bases and J by 7 bases, and 19 bases separated the two germline ends. This CDR3 is 13 amino acids long. The CDR3 DNA sequence: TGTGCCATCTCGCGGACGGGGAGCTCTGGCTACACCTTC. This gives the protein CAISRTGSSGYTF.

This clone was detected only once. The V call is TRBV5-6, the J call TRBJ1-5; D uncertain. This CDR3 has 16 amino acids. Germline V lookup: CDR1 SGHDT, CDR2 YYEEEE. Trimming removed 2 bases at V and 3 bases at J, with 15 bases between. CDR3 in DNA: TGTGCCAGCAGCTTTTCAGGCCAGCGCCTCAATCAGCCCCAGCATTTT. Translating gives CASSFSGQRLNQPQHF.

The rearrangement uses TRBV7-2 and TRBJ2-1; weak D call: TRBD1 (5 bases). The CDR3 extends over 13 amino acids. V was trimmed by 4 bases and J by 9 bases, leaving 13 bases between them. The germline CDR1 and CDR2 sequences are SGHTA and FQGNSA. CDR3 in amino acids: CASSSQGSGEQFF. CDR3 nucleotides: TGTGCCAGCAGCTCCCAGGGATCCGGTGAGCAGTTCTTC. The variable domain in full, completed from reference TRBV7-2 and TRBJ2-1, reads GAGVSQSPSNKVTEKGKDVELRCDPISGHTALYWYRQSLGQGLEFLIYFQGNSAPDKSGLPSDRFSAERTGGSVSTLTIQRTQQEDSAVYLCASSSQGSGEQFFGPGTRLTVL.

The chain uses TRBV7-2 and TRBJ2-5; possible D gene TRBD1, 5 bases. V lost 1 base, J lost 2 bases, and 11 bases lay in between. CDR3 length: 15 amino acids. The germline V gene has CDR1 SGHTA and CDR2 FQGNSA. The CDR3 is CASSLVGTGQETQYF. Written as DNA, the CDR3 is TGTGCCAGCAGCTTAGTCGGTACAGGACAAGAGACCCAGTACTTC.

CDR3 residues: CASSPRVSGMGEAFF. As DNA, the CDR3 is TGTGCCAGCTCACCGAGGGTGTCAGGGATGGGTGAAGCTTTCTTT. V is TRBV18 and J is TRBJ1-1, with D possibly TRBD1 on 5 matching bases. V was clipped by 3 bases and J by 7 bases, with 18 bases between them. CDR1 is KGHSH, CDR2 LQKENI, per germline. The CDR3 contains 15 residues.

The rearrangement links TRBV9 to TRBJ1-1; tentative D call: TRBD1 (5 bases). V was shortened by 1 base and J by 0 bases, with 10 bases between the two germline ends. CDR3 length: 15 amino acids. CDR1 SGDLS and CDR2 YYNGEE come from the germline V gene. CDR3 sequence reads: CASSVSGSMNTEAFF. The CDR3 DNA is TGTGCCAGCAGCGTATCAGGGTCAATGAACACTGAAGCTTTCTTT.

The V call is TRBV10-3, the J call TRBJ2-7; TRBD2 agrees at 11 bases. Germline loops: CDR1 ENHRY, CDR2 SYGVKD. The length of the CDR3 is 20 residues. The J segment lost 0 bases and the V segment lost 3 bases, leaving 16 bases of the junction unmatched. The CDR3 region has the DNA TGTGCCATCAGTGATTCCCGTTTGGGGACTAGCGGTTCCCGCTCCTACGAGCAGTACTTC. This translates into CAISDSRLGTSGSRSYEQYF.